This T cell receptor (beta chain) was captured by sequencing in a study of blood T cell repertoires in COVID-19. Study at large: The United States, Italy and Spain supplied acute and convalescent COVID-19 samples.

In the original workflow: Using reference gene primer amplification, nucleated cell counts were estimated. Clones were read by immunoSEQ multiplex PCR, and TCRdb kept only the in-frame ones, dropping some. That table is the source of V, J and clone size, and D and trimming were worked out from the DNA. The table has about 310,000 clones, roughly 86% seen once. The CDR3 length is 14 residues. Trimming stripped 5 bases from V and 1 base from J, with 12 bases between. CDR1 is SGDLS, CDR2 YYNGEE, per germline. This TCR was sampled from a woman aged 25 to 39 who had recovered from COVID-19. The chain employs TRBV9 and TRBJ1-1; D ambiguous. Input material: PBMCs or T cells enriched from blood (not recorded which). CDR3 nucleotide sequence: TGTGCCAGCAGACCCTCCGCCGGGAACACTGAAGCTTTCTTT. Its translation: CASRPSAGNTEAFF.